The table lists the clone carrying this T cell receptor (beta chain) with many counts. Its specificity is unknown. Trimming cost V 5 bases and J 4 bases, with 15 bases left between them. CDR3 length: 16 residues. Germline lookup yields CDR1 SEHNR and CDR2 FQNEAQ (reference sequence). This sample is part of a study of Graves' ophthalmopathy and Graves' hyperthyroidism. Study details: Sampling took place at initial diagnosis, with peripheral blood obtained before any treatment.

Amplification targeted the TCR beta CDR3 regions, with RNA transcripts as the source material. An opening RT-PCR round employed HTBI primers and preceded a second-round multiplex PCR. TCRdb used MiXCR to reprocess the multiplex PCR reads, holding one entry per CDR3 protein. The repertoire holds 400,000 or so distinct CDR3 sequences, 15% seen once, with approximately 7% in the top ten. People with hyperthyroidism were aged 18 to 65 and newly diagnosed, under 2 months' duration. Study outcomes and limitations: From stable hyperthyroidism, ophthalmopathy was separated by a 13-signature model with 85% to 90% sensitivity and 75% to 82% specificity. Blood contained most expanded thyroid clonotypes exceeding 0.001 frequency.

The chain has TRBV7-9 and TRBJ1-6, with D possibly TRBD1 on 5 matching bases. This receptor was obtained from a woman between 18 and 29 years old with stable Graves' hyperthyroidism. The sample taken for sequencing was peripheral blood. CDR3 DNA: TGTGCCAGCAGCACATCCAGACAGCAATATAATTCACCCCTCCACTTT. The encoded protein is CASSTSRQQYNSPLHF.